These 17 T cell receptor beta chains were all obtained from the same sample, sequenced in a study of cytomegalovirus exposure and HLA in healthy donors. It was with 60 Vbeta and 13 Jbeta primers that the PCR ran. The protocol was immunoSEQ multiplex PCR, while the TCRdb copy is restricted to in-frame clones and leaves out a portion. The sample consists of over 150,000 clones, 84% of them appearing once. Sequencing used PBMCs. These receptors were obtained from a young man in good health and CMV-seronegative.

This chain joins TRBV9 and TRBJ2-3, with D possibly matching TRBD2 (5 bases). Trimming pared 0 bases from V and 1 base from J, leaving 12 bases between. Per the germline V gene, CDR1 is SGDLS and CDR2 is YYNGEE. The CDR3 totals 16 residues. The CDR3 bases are TGTGCCAGCAGCGTAGGAGAGGGTTGGGGCACAGATACGCAGTATTTT. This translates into CASSVGEGWGTDTQYF.

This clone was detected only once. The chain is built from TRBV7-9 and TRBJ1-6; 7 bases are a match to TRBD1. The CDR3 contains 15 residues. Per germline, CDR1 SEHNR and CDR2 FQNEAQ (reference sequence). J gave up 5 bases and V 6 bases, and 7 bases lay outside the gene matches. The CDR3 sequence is CASRRTGWDNSPLHF. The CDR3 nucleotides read TGTGCCAGCAGGCGGACAGGCTGGGATAATTCACCCCTCCACTTT.

CDR3: CSVAGQGANEQYF. The CDR3 DNA sequence: TGCAGCGTTGCGGGACAGGGGGCAAACGAGCAGTACTTC. The chain couples TRBV29-1 to TRBJ2-7; 12 bases match TRBD1. Germline values: CDR1 SQVTM, CDR2 ANQGSEA. Trimming cost V 4 bases and J 5 bases; bases outside gene matches: 3. There are 13 residues in the CDR3.

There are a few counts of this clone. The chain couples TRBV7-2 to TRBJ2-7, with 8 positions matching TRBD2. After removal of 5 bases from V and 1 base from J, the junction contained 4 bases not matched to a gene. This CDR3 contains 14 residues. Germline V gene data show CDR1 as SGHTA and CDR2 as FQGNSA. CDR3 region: CASSAGGRSYEQYF. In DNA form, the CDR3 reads TGTGCCAGCAGCGCGGGGGGCCGGTCCTACGAGCAGTACTTC.

CDR3 protein: CASSPSYNEQFF. The DNA of the CDR3 is TGTGCCAGCTCACCCAGCTACAATGAGCAGTTCTTC. The chain combines TRBV18 with TRBJ2-1; the D is unclear. Trimming left V 3 bases short and J 3 bases short, with 3 bases between. CDR1 is KGHSH and CDR2 is LQKENI in the germline V gene. The CDR3 is 12 residues long.

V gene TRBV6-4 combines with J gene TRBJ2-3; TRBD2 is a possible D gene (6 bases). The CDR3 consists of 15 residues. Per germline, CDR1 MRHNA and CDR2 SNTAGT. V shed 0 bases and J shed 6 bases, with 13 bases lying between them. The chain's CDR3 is CASSDSGLAWDTQYF. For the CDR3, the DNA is TGTGCCAGCAGTGACTCCGGGCTAGCGTGGGATACGCAGTATTTT.

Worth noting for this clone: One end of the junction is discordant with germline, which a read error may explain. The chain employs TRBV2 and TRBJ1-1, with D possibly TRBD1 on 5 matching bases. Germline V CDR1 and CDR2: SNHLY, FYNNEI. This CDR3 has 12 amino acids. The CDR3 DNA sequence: TGTGCCAGCAACACACCAGGACACCCGTGTATCTTT. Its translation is CASNTPGHPCIF.

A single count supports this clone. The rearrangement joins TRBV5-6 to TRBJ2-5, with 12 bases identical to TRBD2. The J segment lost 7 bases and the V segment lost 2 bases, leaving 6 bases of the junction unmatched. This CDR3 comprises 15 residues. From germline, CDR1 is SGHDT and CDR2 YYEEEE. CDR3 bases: TGTGCCAGCAGCTTACTAGCGGGGGGCCGGGGGACCCAGTACTTC. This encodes CASSLLAGGRGTQYF.

CDR3 residues: CASSLVTSGAYEQYF. In DNA, the CDR3 is TGTGCCAGCAGCTTAGTGACTAGCGGAGCCTACGAGCAGTACTTC. The chain is built from TRBV11-2 and TRBJ2-7, with 9 nucleotides matching TRBD2. This CDR3 region has 15 residues. Germline V gives CDR1 SGHAT, CDR2 FQNNGV. J lost 2 bases, V lost 1 base, and 3 bases had no gene match.

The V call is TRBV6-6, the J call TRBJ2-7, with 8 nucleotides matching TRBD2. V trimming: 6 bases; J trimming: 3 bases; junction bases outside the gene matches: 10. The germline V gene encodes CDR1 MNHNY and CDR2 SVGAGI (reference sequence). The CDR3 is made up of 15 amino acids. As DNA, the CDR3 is TGTGCCAGCAGCGTCCTGCGAGCGGGAGACTACGAGCAGTACTTC. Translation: CASSVLRAGDYEQYF.

The CDR3 loop is CASSLPGVDTGELFF. The CDR3 DNA reads TGTGCCAGCAGCTTACCCGGTGTTGACACCGGGGAGCTGTTTTTT. This chain joins TRBV13 and TRBJ2-2; no reliable D call. V gave up 2 bases and J gave up 3 bases, with 10 bases separating them. The CDR3 runs to 15 residues. Germline V gene lookup returns CDR1 PRHDT and CDR2 FYEKMQ (reference sequence).

The CDR3 coding sequence is TGTGCCAGCAGTTTTTCATACAGGGGGCGCGGCTACACCTTC. As protein: CASSFSYRGRGYTF. This chain connects TRBV28 to TRBJ1-2; 9 positions match TRBD1. This CDR3 region has 14 residues. CDR1 is MDHEN, CDR2 SYDVKM, per germline. V gave up 3 bases and J gave up 8 bases; unmatched junction bases: 7.

For the CDR3, the DNA is TGTGCCAGCAGCTTGGCGGGAGGAGGAAATGAGCAGTTCTTC. Protein product: CASSLAGGGNEQFF. The chain is built from TRBV7-9 and TRBJ2-1; 8 bases are shared with TRBD2. Germline values: CDR1 SEHNR, CDR2 FQNEAQ (reference sequence). With 3 bases clipped from V and 7 bases from J, the junction kept 5 bases outside the gene matches. The CDR3 is made up of 14 amino acids.

As DNA, the CDR3 is TGCGCCAGCAGCCAGACAGAGAACACCGGGGAGCTGTTTTTT. This gives the protein CASSQTENTGELFF. V and J are TRBV4-1 and TRBJ2-2; D may be TRBD1 (5 bases). Trimming took off 3 bases at V and 1 base at J, with 6 bases between the two ends. Germline V lookup: CDR1 MGHRA, CDR2 YSYEKL. CDR3 size: 14 residues.

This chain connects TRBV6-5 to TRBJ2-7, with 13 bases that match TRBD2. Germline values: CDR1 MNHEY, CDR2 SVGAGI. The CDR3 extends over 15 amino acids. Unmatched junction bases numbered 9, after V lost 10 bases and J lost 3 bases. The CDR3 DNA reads TGTGCCACCGGCCAGGGACTAGCGGGACGCTACGAGCAGTACTTC. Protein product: CATGQGLAGRYEQYF.

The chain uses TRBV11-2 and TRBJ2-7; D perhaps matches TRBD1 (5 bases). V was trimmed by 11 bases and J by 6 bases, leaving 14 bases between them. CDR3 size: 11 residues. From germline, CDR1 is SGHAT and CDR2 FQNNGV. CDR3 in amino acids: CACRTLSEQYF. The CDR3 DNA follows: TGTGCCTGCCGGACACTAAGCGAGCAGTACTTC.

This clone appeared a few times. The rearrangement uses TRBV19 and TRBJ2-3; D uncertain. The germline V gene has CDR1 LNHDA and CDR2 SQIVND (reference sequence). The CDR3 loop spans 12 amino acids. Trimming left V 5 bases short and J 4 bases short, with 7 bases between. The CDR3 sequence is CASSLMADTQYF. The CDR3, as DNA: TGTGCCAGTAGTCTAATGGCAGATACGCAGTATTTT.